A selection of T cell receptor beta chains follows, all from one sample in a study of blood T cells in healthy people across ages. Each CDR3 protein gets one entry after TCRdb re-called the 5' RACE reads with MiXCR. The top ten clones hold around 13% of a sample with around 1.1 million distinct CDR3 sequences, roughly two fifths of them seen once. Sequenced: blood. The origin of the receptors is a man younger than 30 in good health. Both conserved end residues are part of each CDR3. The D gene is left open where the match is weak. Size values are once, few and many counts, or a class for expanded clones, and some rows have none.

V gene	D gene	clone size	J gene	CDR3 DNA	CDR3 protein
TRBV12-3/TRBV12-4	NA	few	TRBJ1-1	TGTGCCAGCAGCCGGGACATCACTGAAGCTTTCTTT	CASSRDITEAFF
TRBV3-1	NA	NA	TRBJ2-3	TGTGCCAGCAGCCAGCCGACACCGGGCAAGTTCACAGATACGCAGTATTTT	CASSQPTPGKFTDTQYF
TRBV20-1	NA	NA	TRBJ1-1	TGCAGTGCTGGGGTTTTGGGGGGAACTGAAGCTTTCTTT	CSAGVLGGTEAFF
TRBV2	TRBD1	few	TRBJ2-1	TGTGCCAGCAGTGAGGGGGGACAGGGGGTCTATGAGCAGTTCTTC	CASSEGGQGVYEQFF
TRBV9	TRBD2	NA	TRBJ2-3	TGTGCCAGCAGCGTAGTATTCAGCGGGGGCTCAGATACGCAGTATTTT	CASSVVFSGGSDTQYF
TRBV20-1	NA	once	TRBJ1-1	TGCAGTGCCCTGCTTGGGGTGCGAACTGAAGCTTTCTTT	CSALLGVRTEAFF
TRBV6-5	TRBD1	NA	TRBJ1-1	TGTGCCAGCAGCCCTCAGGGGGCTTTTAACACTGAAGCTTTCTTT	CASSPQGAFNTEAFF
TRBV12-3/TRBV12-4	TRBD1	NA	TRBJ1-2	TGTGCCAGCAGTCACCGGGGACAGAGGATTTACTATGGCTACACCTTC	CASSHRGQRIYYGYTF
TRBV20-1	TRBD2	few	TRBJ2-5	TGCAGTGCTAGAGTAGCGGGGCAAGAGACCCAGTACTTC	CSARVAGQETQYF
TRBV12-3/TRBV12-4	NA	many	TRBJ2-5	TGTGCCACCACTCGTGAGAGGCGAGAGACCCAGTACTTC	CATTRERRETQYF
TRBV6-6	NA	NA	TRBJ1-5	TGTGCCAACAGCCAAGGAGGTCAGCCCCAGCATTTT	CANSQGGQPQHF
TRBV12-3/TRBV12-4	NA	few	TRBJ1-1	TGTGCCAGCAGGGCAGGCATTCCCACTGAAGCTTTCTTT	CASRAGIPTEAFF
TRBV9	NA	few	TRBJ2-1	TGTGCCAGCAGCGTAGCTACTATGGGGGGCTCCTACAATGAGCAGTTCTTC	CASSVATMGGSYNEQFF
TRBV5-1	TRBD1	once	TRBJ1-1	TGCGCCAGCACCCCTAATTATCAGGGGGCGGGCACTGAAGCTTTCTTT	CASTPNYQGAGTEAFF
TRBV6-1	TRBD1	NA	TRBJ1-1	TGTGCTGGACAGGGGGGCCCGAACACTGAAGCTTTCTTT	CAGQGGPNTEAFF
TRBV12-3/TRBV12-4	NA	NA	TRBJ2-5	TGTGCCAGCAGCACAGGGAGTGTTTCGAGTGTGGAGACCCAGTACTTC	CASSTGSVSSVETQYF
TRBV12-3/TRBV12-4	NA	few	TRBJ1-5	TGTGCCAGCAGTTTTGCCAGGGGCAATCAGCCCCAGCATTTT	CASSFARGNQPQHF
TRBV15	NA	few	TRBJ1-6	TGTGCCACCAGCGAAGAGGCGGGCGGAGATTCACCCCTCCACTTT	CATSEEAGGDSPLHF
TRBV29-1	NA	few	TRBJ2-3	TGCAGCGTTGAAGTATCGGGGCAAACTAGCACAGATACGCAGTATTTT	CSVEVSGQTSTDTQYF
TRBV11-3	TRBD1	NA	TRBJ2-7	TGTGCCAGCAGCTTAGCCCCCGGGACAGGGGCCTACGAGCAGTACTTC	CASSLAPGTGAYEQYF
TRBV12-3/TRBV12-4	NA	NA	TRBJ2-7	TGTGCCAGCAGTTCAGGGTGGCGCGAGCAGTACTTC	CASSSGWREQYF
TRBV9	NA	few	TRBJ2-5	TGTGCCAGCAGCGTAGGTCCGGGGGTCCAAGAGACCCAGTACTTC	CASSVGPGVQETQYF
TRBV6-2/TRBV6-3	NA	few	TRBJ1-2	TGTGCCAGCACAGAGGCTAACTATGGCTACACCTTC	CASTEANYGYTF
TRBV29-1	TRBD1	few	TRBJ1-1	TGCAGCACGCGGGACAGGTTCGACACTGAAGCTTTCTTT	CSTRDRFDTEAFF
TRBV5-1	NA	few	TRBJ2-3	TGCGCCAGCAGCTTAGGCGTGGCGGGGCCTAAAAGAGATACGCAGTATTTT	CASSLGVAGPKRDTQYF
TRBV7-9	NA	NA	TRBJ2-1	TGTGCCAGCAGCTCCCTAAAAGGATCGTTCTACAATGAGCAGTTCTTC	CASSSLKGSFYNEQFF
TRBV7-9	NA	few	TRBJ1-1	TGTGCCAGCGGGACACCGGGGAACACTGAAGCTTTCTTT	CASGTPGNTEAFF
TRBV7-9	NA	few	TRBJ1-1	TGTGCCAGCAGCTCTGAGGAGATCAGCACTGAAGCTTTCTTT	CASSSEEISTEAFF
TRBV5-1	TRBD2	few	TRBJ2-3	TGCGCCAGCAGCTTGGGCGGGACTAGCGTAAACACAGATACGCAGTATTTT	CASSLGGTSVNTDTQYF
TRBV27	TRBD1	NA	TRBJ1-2	TGTGCCAGCGGATCTTCCGGGACAGAGGCCATTTATGGCTACACCTTC	CASGSSGTEAIYGYTF
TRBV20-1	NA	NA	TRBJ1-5	TGCAGTGCTAGGATGGACGACAATCAGCCCCAGCATTTT	CSARMDDNQPQHF
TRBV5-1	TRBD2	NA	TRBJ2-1	TGCGCCAGCAGCGGAGGACTAGCGGTGTATAATGAGCAGTTCTTC	CASSGGLAVYNEQFF
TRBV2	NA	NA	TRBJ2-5	TGTGCCATCACCTTGGGGGCAGCACAAGAGACCCAGTACTTC	CAITLGAAQETQYF
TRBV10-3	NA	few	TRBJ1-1	TGTGCCATCAGTGAGTCGATCGTACAGCTGAACACTGAAGCTTTCTTT	CAISESIVQLNTEAFF
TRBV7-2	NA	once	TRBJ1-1	TGTTCCAGCAGCGGTCTCGCGGACACTGAAGCTTTCTTT	CSSSGLADTEAFF
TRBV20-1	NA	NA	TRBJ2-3	TGCAGTGCCTTTTTCGCAGATACGCAGTATTTT	CSAFFADTQYF
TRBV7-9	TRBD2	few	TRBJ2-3	TGTGCCAGCAGCCCGTCGACTAGCGGACGCACAGATACGCAGTATTTT	CASSPSTSGRTDTQYF
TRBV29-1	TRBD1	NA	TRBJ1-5	TGCAGCGGATCACAGGGGGCCGGTCAGCCCCAGCATTTT	CSGSQGAGQPQHF
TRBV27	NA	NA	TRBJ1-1	TGTGCCAGCAGTTTATCACGGGGCTCTGAAGCTTTCTTT	CASSLSRGSEAFF
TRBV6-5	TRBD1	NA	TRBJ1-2	TGTGCCAGCAGTTACCCGGGGACAGGGGGAAACTATGGCTACACCTTC	CASSYPGTGGNYGYTF
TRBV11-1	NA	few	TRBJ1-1	TGTGCCAGCAGCTTCCGGGACACCACTGAAGCTTTCTTT	CASSFRDTTEAFF
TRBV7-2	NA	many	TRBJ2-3	TGTGCCAGCAGCTTAGAAAGAGGCACAGATACGCAGTATTTT	CASSLERGTDTQYF
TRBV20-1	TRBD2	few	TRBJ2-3	TGCAGTGCTAGAGAGCTAGCGGACGACACAGATACGCAGTATTTT	CSARELADDTDTQYF
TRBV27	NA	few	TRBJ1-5	TGTGCCAGCAGTTCCCGGGAGGGAAGTAATCAGCCCCAGCATTTT	CASSSREGSNQPQHF
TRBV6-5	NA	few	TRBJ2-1	TGTGCCAGCAGTCTTCGGGACTCGGCATACAATGAGCAGTTCTTC	CASSLRDSAYNEQFF
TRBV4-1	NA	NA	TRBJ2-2	TGCGCCAGCAGCCAAGATCGGACGATTGGGACCGGGGAGCTGTTTTTT	CASSQDRTIGTGELFF
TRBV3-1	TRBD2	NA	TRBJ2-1	TGTGCCAGCAGCCGAGCGGGGGGAAGAGATGAGCAGTTCTTC	CASSRAGGRDEQFF
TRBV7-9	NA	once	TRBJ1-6	TGTGCCAGCAGCTTAGAAGGGGGGAATTTCCACTTT	CASSLEGGNFHF
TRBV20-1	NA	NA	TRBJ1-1	TGCAGTGCTAGAGTGGGAGCGAACACTGAAGCTTTCTTT	CSARVGANTEAFF
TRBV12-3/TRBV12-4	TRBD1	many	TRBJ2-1	TGTGCCAGCAGTTTGTCGCAGGGGGTCCTCAATGAGCAGTTCTTC	CASSLSQGVLNEQFF
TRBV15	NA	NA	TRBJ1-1	TGTGCCACCAGCCCCCCCTTCGGGGCAACTGAAGCTTTCTTT	CATSPPFGATEAFF
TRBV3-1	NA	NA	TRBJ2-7	TGTGCCAGCAGCCAGGCCCAAGAGGGTCACGAGCAGTACTTC	CASSQAQEGHEQYF
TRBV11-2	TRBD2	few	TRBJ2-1	TGTGCCTCCACCGGGACAGGGAGGAGGGGGACTAGCGGAAACAATGAGCAGTTCTTC	CASTGTGRRGTSGNNEQFF
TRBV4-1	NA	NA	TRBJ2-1	TGCGCCAGCAGCCCCACCGGGACTGCCATGTTTGGGCAGTTCTTC	CASSPTGTAMFGQFF
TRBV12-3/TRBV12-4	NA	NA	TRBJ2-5	TGTGCCAGCAGCTGGAGAACTATAGCGTGGGGGACCCAGTACTTC	CASSWRTIAWGTQYF
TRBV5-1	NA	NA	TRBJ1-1	TGCGCCAGCAGCACCCTCGATGACACTGAAGCTTTCTTT	CASSTLDDTEAFF
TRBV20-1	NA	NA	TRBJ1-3	TGCAGTGCTGCGACCCAGGGCGCTGGAAACACCATATATTTT	CSAATQGAGNTIYF